This T cell receptor beta chain was obtained from a study of blood T cell repertoires in COVID-19. Study-level background: Italy, Spain and the United States were the sources of the convalescent and acute COVID-19 samples. PBMCs, B-cell-depleted T cells, or T cells were the source of the cDNA or gDNA that made up the material.

The CDR3 sequence is 13 residues long. Germline CDR1 and CDR2: WSHSY and SAAADI. Trimming stripped 3 bases from V and 0 bases from J, with 5 bases between. Original methodology: Using reference gene primer amplification, nucleated cell counts were estimated. The method was immunoSEQ multiplex PCR; TCRdb's version includes in-frame clones alone and lacks a portion of them. V and J calls and clone size are given by that table; D and trimming were obtained from the DNA. Of about 130,000 clones in the sample, about four fifths were seen once. The clonotype originates from a man aged 35-49 years with active or convalescent COVID-19. The sample consisted of peripheral blood. The rearrangement joins TRBV10-2 to TRBJ1-1; D is undetermined. CDR3 in DNA: TGCGCCAGCAGTGATGTAGTGAACACTGAAGCTTTCTTT. It yields the protein CASSDVVNTEAFF.